This TCR beta chain was sequenced in a study of Tregs in tolerant kidney transplant recipients. Findings and limits, study-wide: Biological reproducibility was not directly addressed in this study. The small number of patients limits these findings pending further validation.

Related graft donors supplied nonmyeloablative bone marrow transplants, and mixed chimerism was transient. The CDR3 is 13 residues long. Germline V CDR1 and CDR2: SGHNT, YENEEA. TCRdb's copy holds only in-frame clones and misses some; the assay was immunoSEQ multiplex PCR. The table includes about 81,000 clones, 90% to 95% detected once. On this clone: No antigen is known for it. A junction boundary mismatches the germline segment, possibly from a read error.

The specimen was CD4+ T cells from blood (PBMCs), collected 24 months after the transplant. The V call is TRBV11-3, the J call TRBJ2-1; D may be TRBD2 (5 bases). The receptor's source is a human patient who received a combined kidney and bone marrow transplant. Some T cells may arise from the graft donor. The CDR3 protein is CASSLVPGSLLIF. CDR3 DNA: TGTGCCAGCAGCTTAGTTCCGGGATCCCTATTAATCTTC.